The entry below describes one T cell receptor (beta chain). This sample was included in a study of blood T cell repertoires in COVID-19. As for the study in general: T cells, B-cell-depleted T cells, or PBMCs provided the cDNA or gDNA that served as material.

The repertoire was sequenced with immunoSEQ multiplex PCR; TCRdb's copy has only in-frame clones and lacks some. The sample yields fewer than 200,000 clones, roughly 73% seen once. The CDR3 covers 14 residues. After removal of 5 bases from V and 3 bases from J, the junction contained 7 bases not matched to a gene. CDR1 is SGHAT and CDR2 is FQDESV in the germline V gene (reference sequence). The TCR comes from a man in his 70s with acute or convalescent COVID-19. Sequencing was performed on peripheral blood. The rearrangement joins TRBV11-1 to TRBJ2-7, with 7 bases identical to TRBD2. CDR3 amino acids: CASSGAGRIYEQYF. The CDR3 DNA reads as TGTGCCAGCAGCGGAGCGGGACGGATCTACGAGCAGTACTTC.